These 10 T cell receptor beta chains share one sample of origin, sequenced in a study of identical twins. TCRdb re-called the 5' RACE reads with MiXCR, one entry per CDR3 protein. The data contain around 1.7 million distinct CDR3 sequences, around 29% of them seen just once; the ten biggest clones take up 0.27%. The sequencing input was cord blood. These receptor sequences come from a newborn girl in good health.

The table lists this clonotype with a few counts. This may be a read error, as it is one base from a much larger clone. CDR3 residues: CASSGLAGVYEQFF. In DNA form, the CDR3 reads TGTGCCAGCAGTGGACTAGCGGGAGTTTACGAGCAGTTCTTC. The chain is built from TRBV6-2 or TRBV6-3 and TRBJ2-1; 13 bases agree with TRBD2. The V gene's germline CDR1 is MNHEY and CDR2 SVGEGT. The junction had 5 bases not matched to a gene; V was cut back by 5 bases and J by 10 bases. This CDR3 has 14 residues.

This clonotype was counted only a few times. V usage is TRBV5-1 and J usage is TRBJ2-7; tentative D call: TRBD2 (5 bases). The CDR3 spans 14 residues. Germline-derived CDR1 and CDR2 are SGHRS and YFSETQ. V was shortened by 3 bases and J by 2 bases, with 12 bases between the two germline ends. CDR3 loop: CASSSDFPTYEQYF. DNA of the CDR3: TGCGCCAGCAGCTCGGACTTCCCCACCTACGAGCAGTACTTC.

The chain is built from TRBV20-1 and TRBJ1-6, with D uncertain. Germline-derived CDR1 and CDR2 are DFQATT and SNEGSKA (reference sequence). V lost 5 bases to trimming and J lost 0 bases, with 14 bases between them. This CDR3 contains 16 residues. CDR3 loop: CSAARGVSSYNSPLHF. The DNA for the CDR3 is TGCAGTGCTGCCCGAGGCGTCAGCTCCTATAATTCACCCCTCCACTTT.

The chain joins TRBV30 to TRBJ2-1; 8 nucleotides match TRBD1. Germline values: CDR1 GTSNPN, CDR2 SVGIG (reference sequence). This CDR3 comprises 13 residues. Losses at the gene ends were 7 bases for V and 7 bases for J; bases not matched to a gene: 9. CDR3 in DNA: TGTGCCTCCGACAGGGGAGGCCTTAATGAGCAGTTCTTC. Translated, it gives CASDRGGLNEQFF.

The V and J genes are TRBV3-1 and TRBJ2-1; 11 bases fit TRBD2. V shed 3 bases, J shed 5 bases, and the junction held 9 bases outside the gene matches. This CDR3 is 17 amino acids long. Germline V gene lookup returns CDR1 LGHDT and CDR2 YNNKEL (reference sequence). The DNA for the CDR3 is TGTGCCAGCAGCCACCTTTTCACTAGCGGGGGCCACAATGAGCAGTTCTTC. As protein: CASSHLFTSGGHNEQFF.

This chain joins TRBV6-6 and TRBJ1-4; D might be TRBD1 (5 bases). From germline, CDR1 is MNHNY and CDR2 SVGAGI (reference sequence). Trimming removed 2 bases from V and 6 bases from J, with 10 bases in between. CDR3 length equals 14 residues. CDR3 nucleotide sequence: TGTGCCAGCAGTTACGGGGGAGGGTATGAAAAACTGTTTTTT. Its translation is CASSYGGGYEKLFF.

This chain uses TRBV5-1 with TRBJ1-1; 8 bases line up with TRBD1. This CDR3 has 20 amino acids. The V gene end was trimmed by 0 bases and the J gene end by 0 bases; junction bases not matched to a gene: 16. Per the germline V gene, CDR1 is SGHRS and CDR2 is YFSETQ. CDR3 sequence reads: CASSLVRSRTGFLMNTEAFF. The CDR3, as DNA: TGCGCCAGCAGCTTGGTTAGGTCACGGACAGGGTTCCTCATGAACACTGAAGCTTTCTTT.

Only a few counts were recorded for this clonotype. This chain connects TRBV11-2 to TRBJ1-4; D gene unclear. Trimming cost V 3 bases and J 5 bases, with 7 bases left between them. The CDR3 sequence is 13 residues long. Germline CDR1 reads SGHAT; CDR2 reads FQNNGV. In DNA, the CDR3 is TGTGCCAGCAGCTTGAGCAGGAATGAAAAACTGTTTTTT. This gives the protein CASSLSRNEKLFF.

This clonotype has just a few counts. The chain carries TRBV10-1 and TRBJ1-1, with D maybe TRBD1 (5 bases). V shed 6 bases and J shed 10 bases, with 12 bases lying between them. The CDR3 sequence is 11 residues long. Germline lookup yields CDR1 WNHNN and CDR2 SYGVQD (reference sequence). CDR3 in DNA: TGCGCCAGCAGCGGAGTGGGGGTAGCTTTCTTT. It translates to CASSGVGVAFF.

This clonotype was seen more than once but under ten times. The genes are TRBV7-9 and TRBJ2-4; 7 bases align to TRBD2. The assigned J gene may be wrong: the sequence end matches TRBJ2-7 better. In germline, CDR1 is SEHNR, CDR2 FQNEAQ (reference sequence). There are 14 residues in the CDR3. The CDR3 DNA reads as TGTGCCAGCAGCTTAGCGCTAAGCGGGGACGAGCAGTACTTC. Encoded protein: CASSLALSGDEQYF.